This T cell receptor beta chain was found in a study of blood T cell repertoires in COVID-19. Study information: Both acute and convalescent COVID-19 samples were obtained from the United States, Italy and Spain. PBMCs, B-cell-depleted T cells, or T cells were the source of the cDNA or gDNA that made up the material.

J lost 0 bases, V lost 5 bases, and 6 bases had no gene match. The CDR3 contains 15 residues. Germline CDR1 reads SNHLY; CDR2 reads FYNNEI. Original processing methods: Using reference gene primer amplification, nucleated cell counts were estimated. TCRdb's copy holds only in-frame clones and misses some; the assay was immunoSEQ multiplex PCR. V, J and clone size are those of that table, while D and trimming were read from the DNA. The repertoire holds roughly 22,000 clones, with about 91% as singletons. The clonotype originates from an older man with active COVID-19. Sample: peripheral blood. The V call is TRBV2, the J call TRBJ1-2; the match to TRBD1 covers 7 bases. The CDR3 region has the DNA TGTGCCAGCAGTCAGGGGGGTGTCTCTAACTATGGCTACACCTTC. Residues: CASSQGGVSNYGYTF. The complete variable domain, with remaining parts taken from reference TRBV2 and TRBJ1-2, reads EPEVTQTPSHQVTQMGQEVILRCVPISNHLYFYWYRQILGQKVEFLVSFYNNEISEKSEIFDDQFSVERPDGSNFTLKIRSTKLEDSAMYFCASSQGGVSNYGYTFGSGTRLTVV.